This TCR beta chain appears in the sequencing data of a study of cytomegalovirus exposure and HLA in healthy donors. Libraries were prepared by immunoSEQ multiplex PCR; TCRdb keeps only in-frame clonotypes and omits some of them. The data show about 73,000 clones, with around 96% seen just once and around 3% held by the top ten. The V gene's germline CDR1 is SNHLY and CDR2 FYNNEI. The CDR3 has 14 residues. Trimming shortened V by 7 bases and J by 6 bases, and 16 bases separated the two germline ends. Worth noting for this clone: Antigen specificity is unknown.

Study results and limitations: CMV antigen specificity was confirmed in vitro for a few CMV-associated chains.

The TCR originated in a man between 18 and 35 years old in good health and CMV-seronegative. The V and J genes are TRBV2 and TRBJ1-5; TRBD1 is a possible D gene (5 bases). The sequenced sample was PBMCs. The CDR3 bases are TGTGCCAGCAACTCGGAAGGGGCGGCTCAGCCCCAGCATTTT. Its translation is CASNSEGAAQPQHF.